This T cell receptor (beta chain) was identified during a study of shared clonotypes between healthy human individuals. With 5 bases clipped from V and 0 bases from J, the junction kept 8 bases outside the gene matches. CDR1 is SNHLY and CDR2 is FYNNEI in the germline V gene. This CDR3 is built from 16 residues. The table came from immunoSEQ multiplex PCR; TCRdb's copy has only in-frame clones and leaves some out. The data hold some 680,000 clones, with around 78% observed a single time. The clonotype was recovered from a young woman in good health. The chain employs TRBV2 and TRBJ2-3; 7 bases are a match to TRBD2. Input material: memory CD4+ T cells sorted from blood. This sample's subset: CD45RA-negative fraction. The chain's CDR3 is CASSSLGGGSTDTQYF. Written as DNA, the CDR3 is TGTGCCAGCAGTTCCTTGGGCGGGGGTAGCACAGATACGCAGTATTTT.